Listed below are T cell receptor beta chains from one sample, sequenced in a study of CD8 T cells in ankylosing spondylitis. From the 5' RACE reads, TCRdb called clonotypes with MiXCR, one entry per CDR3 protein. The sample includes roughly 180,000 distinct CDR3 sequences, approximately 10% of them seen just once. The sequenced sample was blood, either unsorted or a sorted T cell fraction (not recorded which). These receptors all stem from a female donor with ankylosing spondylitis or in good health (not recorded which). Each CDR3 is given with its conserved first and last residue. D genes are given only for firm matches. A clone size is listed for some rows: how often the clone was seen (once, few, many), or a class if it is expanded.

clone_size j_call d_call cdr3_length v_call cdr3_nt cdr3_aa
NA TRBJ2-2 TRBD2 17 TRBV5-6 TGTGCCAGCAGCACCGGTCCTGCGGGAGTAATGGCCGGGGAGCTGTTTTTT CASSTGPAGVMAGELFF
NA TRBJ1-2 NA 11 TRBV20-1 TGCAGTGCTCCACAAGGGGGGGGCTACACCTTC CSAPQGGGYTF
NA TRBJ2-5 TRBD2 17 TRBV6-5 TGTGCCAGCAGTTATCCCCATCTAGCGGGAGGCCAAGAGACCCAGTACTTC CASSYPHLAGGQETQYF
few TRBJ1-4 NA 14 TRBV10-3 TGTGCCATCAGTGCAGTCAGGGGTGGAGAAAAACTGTTTTTT CAISAVRGGEKLFF
many TRBJ2-3 TRBD2 15 TRBV6-1 TGTGCCAGCAGACCTGGACTAGCAGGCACAGATACGCAGTATTTT CASRPGLAGTDTQYF
NA TRBJ1-2 TRBD1 12 TRBV29-1 TGCAGCGTCCCGACAGGGTCGGGAGGCTACACCTTC CSVPTGSGGYTF
NA TRBJ2-1 NA 15 TRBV7-8 TGTGCCAGCAGCTTAGGGAGGGCCTCGACGAATGAGCAGTTCTTC CASSLGRASTNEQFF
few TRBJ2-1 NA 15 TRBV24-1 TGTGCCACCAGTGATAGGGGGGGGGCTTGGAATGAGCAGTTCTTC CATSDRGGAWNEQFF
NA TRBJ2-7 NA 16 TRBV18 TGTGCCAGCTCACCCCCCGGGGGCCCTGTCTTTTACGAGCAGTACTTC CASSPPGGPVFYEQYF
NA TRBJ2-7 TRBD2 16 TRBV3-1 TGTGCCAGCAGCTTACGGGGACTAGCGGAGACCTACGAGCAGTACTTC CASSLRGLAETYEQYF
NA TRBJ2-1 TRBD2 17 TRBV29-1 TGCAGCGTTGAAGGGACTAGCGGGATTGGAGCCCCCAATGAGCAGTTCTTC CSVEGTSGIGAPNEQFF
few TRBJ2-1 NA 12 TRBV6-1 TGTGCCAGCAGTGAAATGGCCTATGAGCAGTTCTTC CASSEMAYEQFF
few TRBJ1-1 NA 13 TRBV5-5 TGTGCCAGCAGCTTGGACTTTGGGAGTGAAGCTTTCTTT CASSLDFGSEAFF
few TRBJ2-3 NA 13 TRBV5-5 TGTGCCAGCAGCTTGAAAGGTCCAGATACGCAGTATTTT CASSLKGPDTQYF
few TRBJ2-3 TRBD2 13 TRBV12-3/TRBV12-4 TGTGCCAGCAGCCCGGGAGGGGGAGATACGCAGTATTTT CASSPGGGDTQYF
NA TRBJ2-3 NA 16 TRBV14 TGTGCCAGCAGCCAAGACATTGCGGGCACCTACGATACGCAGTATTTT CASSQDIAGTYDTQYF
NA TRBJ2-7 NA 13 TRBV7-8 TGTGCCAGCAGCCCCCTGAGGCCGGACGAGCAGTACTTC CASSPLRPDEQYF
NA TRBJ2-3 NA 17 TRBV14 TGTGCCAGCAGCCAAGACCTCGGAGCCCTTGGGGGAGATACGCAGTATTTT CASSQDLGALGGDTQYF
NA TRBJ1-2 NA 13 TRBV29-1 TGCAGCGTTGAAGATCTGGACACCCCTGGCTACACCTTC CSVEDLDTPGYTF
few TRBJ1-2 TRBD1 14 TRBV28 TGTGCCAGCACCCCCCCGGGACAGGGGGCTGGCTACACCTTC CASTPPGQGAGYTF
few TRBJ1-3 NA 15 TRBV4-3 TGCGCCAGCAGCCGCGCGAGCTCCTCTGGAAACACCATATATTTT CASSRASSSGNTIYF
NA TRBJ2-2 NA 17 TRBV3-1 TGTGCCAGCAGCCCCCGGGAGGCAGGGGGCATCACCGGGGAGCTGTTTTTT CASSPREAGGITGELFF
many TRBJ1-1 NA 13 TRBV29-1 TGCAGCGTTGAAGCGGTGGCGGACACTGAAGCTTTCTTT CSVEAVADTEAFF
few TRBJ2-7 TRBD2 15 TRBV4-1 TGCGCCAGCAGTATTAGGACTAGCGGATTCGCCGAGCAGTACTTC CASSIRTSGFAEQYF
many TRBJ2-1 NA 14 TRBV7-9 TGTGCCAGCGCCCCGGGAGCCCGACTCAATGAGCAGTTCTTC CASAPGARLNEQFF
few TRBJ2-7 NA 14 TRBV4-3 TGCGCCAGCAGCTCCCTCGTTAAAGGACACGAGCAGTACTTC CASSSLVKGHEQYF
NA TRBJ2-3 NA 12 TRBV27 TGTGCCACTCAAACTCAGGGGAATACGCAGTATTTT CATQTQGNTQYF
NA TRBJ2-7 NA 14 TRBV12-3/TRBV12-4 TGTGCCAGCAACCCCAGGGCGGGGGCTGGGGAGCAGTACTTC CASNPRAGAGEQYF